This T cell receptor beta chain was identified during a study of Tregs in tolerant kidney transplant recipients. Background on the study: Recipients received nonmyeloablative bone marrow transplants from related graft donors, with transient mixed chimerism. Broader study findings: The most relevant donor-specific Treg TCRbeta repertoire apparently came from expansion with activated donor B cells.

Germline V gene sequence: CDR1 SGHTA, CDR2 FQGNSA. The CDR3 runs to 14 residues. V was trimmed by 1 base and J by 0 bases, leaving 5 bases between them. TCRdb keeps only in-frame clones here, not all; method: immunoSEQ multiplex PCR. There are tens of thousands of clones in the sample; about 88% occur only once, and approximately 0.39% lies in the top ten. For this clone: What it recognizes is unknown.

The sample was CD4+ T cells from blood, taken before the transplant. The receptor comes from a human donor who received a combined kidney and bone marrow transplant. The chain links TRBV7-2 to TRBJ2-3; D unresolved. The CDR3 nucleotides are TGTGCCAGCAGCTTAGGACTGAGCACAGATACGCAGTATTTT. Its protein is CASSLGLSTDTQYF. The variable domain in full, completed from reference TRBV7-2 and TRBJ2-3, reads GAGVSQSPSNKVTEKGKDVELRCDPISGHTALYWYRQSLGQGLEFLIYFQGNSAPDKSGLPSDRFSAERTGGSVSTLTIQRTQQEDSAVYLCASSLGLSTDTQYFGPGTRLTVL.